This T cell receptor beta chain was documented in a study of cytomegalovirus exposure and HLA in healthy donors. Trimming left V 5 bases short and J 0 bases short, with 11 bases between. This CDR3 region has 15 residues. The germline gives CDR1 ENHRY, CDR2 SYGVKD. In the PCR, 60 Vbeta and 13 Jbeta primers were used. Under the authors' procedure: A follow-up analysis tallied around 80 million unique TCR beta chains, some 11 million shared. Generated by immunoSEQ multiplex PCR, the TCRdb table keeps only in-frame clones and is missing some. The D gene and trimming were derived from the DNA, and the V and J assignments and clone size from that table. The table shows under 70,000 clones, with roughly 90% occurring only once. Findings of the study overall: A list of around 160 TCR beta chains associated with cytomegalovirus was given.

This clone was seen a single time. Its antigen is currently unknown. The receptor's source is a woman in her thirties in good health and CMV-seronegative. The sequencing sample was made of PBMCs. This sequence joins TRBV10-3 and TRBJ1-3; D may be TRBD1 (5 bases). The CDR3 DNA follows: TGTGCCATCAGTAGCCGGGGGGACTCTGGAAACACCATATATTTT. This sequence encodes CAISSRGDSGNTIYF.